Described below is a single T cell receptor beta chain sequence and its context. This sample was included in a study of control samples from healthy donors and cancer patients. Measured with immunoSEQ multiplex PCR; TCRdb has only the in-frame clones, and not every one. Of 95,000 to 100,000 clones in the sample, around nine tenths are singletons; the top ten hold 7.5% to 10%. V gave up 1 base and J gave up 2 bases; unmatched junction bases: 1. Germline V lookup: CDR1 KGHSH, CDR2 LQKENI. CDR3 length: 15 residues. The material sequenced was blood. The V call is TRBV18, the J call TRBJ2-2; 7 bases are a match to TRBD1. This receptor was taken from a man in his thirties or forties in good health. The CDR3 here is CASSPRDSNTGELFF. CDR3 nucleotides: TGTGCCAGCTCACCACGGGACAGCAACACCGGGGAGCTGTTTTTT.